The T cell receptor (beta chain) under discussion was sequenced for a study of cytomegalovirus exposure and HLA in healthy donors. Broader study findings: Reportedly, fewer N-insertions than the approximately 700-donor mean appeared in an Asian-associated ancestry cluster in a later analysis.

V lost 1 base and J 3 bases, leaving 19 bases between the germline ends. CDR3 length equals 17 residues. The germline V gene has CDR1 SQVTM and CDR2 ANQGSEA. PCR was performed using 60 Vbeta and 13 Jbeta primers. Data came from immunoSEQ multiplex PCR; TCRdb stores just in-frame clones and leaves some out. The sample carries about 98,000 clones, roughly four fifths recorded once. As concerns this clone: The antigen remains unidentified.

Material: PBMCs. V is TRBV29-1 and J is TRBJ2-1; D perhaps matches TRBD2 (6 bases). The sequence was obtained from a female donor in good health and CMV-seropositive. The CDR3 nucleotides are TGCAGCGTTGAAGCGACTCGACTAGTTAGGCTCTACAATGAGCAGTTCTTC. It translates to CSVEATRLVRLYNEQFF.